This T cell receptor beta chain was documented in a study of CD8 T cells in ankylosing spondylitis. The germline V gene has CDR1 LGHDT and CDR2 YNNKEL (reference sequence). This CDR3 is built from 12 residues. V lost 8 bases and J 9 bases, leaving 14 bases between the germline ends. Overall study findings and caveats: Those disease-linked clones were CD8+; they were also relatively rare in peripheral blood. There was a TCR beta motif, made of several highly homologous variants, that appeared characteristic of ankylosing spondylitis blood. In reactive arthritis synovial fluid and blood, some motif variants had been reported before.

This clonotype was seen more than once but under ten times. Its antigen is still unknown. In TCRdb, the 5' RACE reads were re-called with MiXCR into one record per CDR3 protein. The sample contains roughly 150,000 distinct CDR3 sequences, 25% to 35% of which appear only once. The origin of this receptor is a male donor with ankylosing spondylitis. V and J are TRBV3-1 and TRBJ2-1; possibly TRBD2 for D (5 bases). Material for sequencing was synovial fluid, either unsorted or a sorted T cell fraction (not recorded which). CDR3 loop: CASARTGSEQFF. Here the CDR3 DNA reads TGTGCCAGCGCACGAACGGGAAGTGAGCAGTTCTTC.